A selection of T cell receptor beta chains follows, all from one sample in a study of T cells in Graves' hyperthyroidism and ophthalmopathy. MiXCR was run by TCRdb on the multiplex PCR reads, yielding one entry per CDR3 protein. Among some 580,000 distinct CDR3 sequences listed, about a sixth were seen once. The material sequenced was blood. These receptor sequences come from a woman between 40 and 55 years old with Graves' ophthalmopathy. Both conserved end residues are part of each CDR3. A D gene is named only where the DNA matches it firmly. For some rows the clone size is stated as once, few or many, or as a class when expanded; others skip it.

- TRBJ2-7 few TRBV7-9 TGTGCCAGCAGCTTCCGTAACGAGCAGTACTTC CASSFRNEQYF
TRBD1 TRBJ2-2 many TRBV7-8 TGTGCCAGCAGCCCGGACAGGGTGGCCGGGGAGCTGTTTTTT CASSPDRVAGELFF
TRBD1 TRBJ2-1 - TRBV6-8 TGCGCCAGCAGTGACTCCGGGACAGGGAAGGAGGGTGAGCAGTTCTTC CASSDSGTGKEGEQFF
TRBD2 TRBJ2-3 many TRBV12-3/TRBV12-4 TGTGCCAGCAGTTGGGACCGACCTAGCGGACCCCCTAGCACAGATACGCAGTATTTT CASSWDRPSGPPSTDTQYF
TRBD2 TRBJ2-7 - TRBV6-1 TGTGCCAGCGGGAGGGGAGCCTGGGTGGAGCAGTACTTC CASGRGAWVEQYF
- TRBJ1-6 - TRBV4-1 TGCGCCAGCAGCCCCCTTGGCGGGAGGTATTCACCCCTCCACTTT CASSPLGGRYSPLHF
TRBD2 TRBJ2-1 few TRBV10-2 TGCGCCAGCAGTTCTATAGCGGGAAGGGTCAATGAGCAGTTCTTC CASSSIAGRVNEQFF
TRBD1 TRBJ1-6 few TRBV10-3 TGTGCCATCAGTGAACTAGGACAGGATAATTCACCCCTCCACTTT CAISELGQDNSPLHF
TRBD1 TRBJ2-2 many TRBV7-2 TGTGCCAGCAGCTTAGCCAGGGGGCACGGTCGAAACACCGGGGAGCTGTTTTTT CASSLARGHGRNTGELFF
- TRBJ2-1 few TRBV2 TGTGCCAGCACCGGGACTTACAATGAGCAGTTCTTC CASTGTYNEQFF
TRBD2 TRBJ2-7 many TRBV6-1 TGTGCCAGCAACCCTAGCGGGAGGGCCTCGTACGAGCAGTACTTC CASNPSGRASYEQYF
- TRBJ1-3 few TRBV12-3/TRBV12-4 TGTGCCAGCAGTTTAGCGCTAGGAAGCTCTGGAAACACCATATATTTT CASSLALGSSGNTIYF
- TRBJ2-1 - TRBV19 TGTGCCAGAGTAAAGATGAGAGGGGGACCGCATTTTGAGCAGTTCTTC CARVKMRGGPHFEQFF
TRBD1 TRBJ1-2 many TRBV29-1 TGCAGCGTTGGCGGACAGGGGGCTCTAGATGGCTACACCTTC CSVGGQGALDGYTF
- TRBJ1-1 few TRBV7-2 TGTGCCAGCAGCTTCGCCGTACCCAGGGATGGAGCTTTCTTT CASSFAVPRDGAFF
- TRBJ1-2 many TRBV2 TGTGCCAGCAGTCGGGATTACTCTAACTATGGCTACACCTTC CASSRDYSNYGYTF
- TRBJ2-1 few TRBV13 TGTGCCAGCAGCTTATCATTCAATGAGCAGTTCTTC CASSLSFNEQFF
- TRBJ1-6 - TRBV3-1 TGTGCCAGCAGCCCCGGGGACCGAACACCTTCCTATAATTCACCCCTCCACTTT CASSPGDRTPSYNSPLHF
- TRBJ2-7 - TRBV28 TGTGCCAGCTGGGGCAGGACCTACGAGCAGTACTTC CASWGRTYEQYF
TRBD1 TRBJ1-4 - TRBV24-1 TGTGCCTACTCCCTTCGGGACAGGGGGCGAACTAATGAAAAACTGTTTTTT CAYSLRDRGRTNEKLFF
- TRBJ1-6 many TRBV6-5 TGTGCCAGCAGCGATCAAAGGGGGTTTGGGAATTCACCCCTCCACTTT CASSDQRGFGNSPLHF
- TRBJ2-2 few TRBV6-6 TGTGCCAGCAGTTACTCGTGGGGAACCGGGGAGCTGTTTTTT CASSYSWGTGELFF
- TRBJ2-1 - TRBV6-1 TGTGCCAGCAGTGAAGTTATCACCGTAGGGGTCTATGAGCAGTTCTTC CASSEVITVGVYEQFF
TRBD1 TRBJ2-7 many TRBV18 TGTGCCAGCTCACCCACAGGGACAGGGCGCGAGCAGTACTTC CASSPTGTGREQYF
- TRBJ2-2 few TRBV20-1 TGCAGTGCTAGAGATCAAACAGGACAGACCGGGGAGCTGTTTTTT CSARDQTGQTGELFF
- TRBJ2-3 many TRBV12-3/TRBV12-4 TGTGCCACTACGACAGGAGTCACAGATACGCAGTATTTT CATTTGVTDTQYF
TRBD2 TRBJ2-7 many TRBV7-2 TGTGCCAGCAGCCGCCGGACTAGCGGGGGTTACGAGCAGTACTTC CASSRRTSGGYEQYF
- TRBJ1-5 - TRBV12-3/TRBV12-4 TGTGCCAGCACTCTAGAGAACAATCAGCCCCAGCATTTT CASTLENNQPQHF
TRBD1 TRBJ2-7 many TRBV20-1 TGCAGTGCTAGGACCGGGACAGGGATTTCCTACGAGCAGTACTTC CSARTGTGISYEQYF
- TRBJ1-5 many TRBV12-3/TRBV12-4 TGTGCCAGCAGAATTGGGGCGGAGGACAATCAGCCCCAGCATTTT CASRIGAEDNQPQHF
- TRBJ2-3 - TRBV7-2 TGTGCCAGCAGCTCGAAATTCGGCCGGGCCCAAGATACGCAGTATTTT CASSSKFGRAQDTQYF
- TRBJ1-5 - TRBV6-1 TGTGCCAGCAGTGACAGGGGTACAAATCAGCCCCAGCATTTT CASSDRGTNQPQHF
- TRBJ1-1 many TRBV29-1 TGCAGCGTTACACTCAACACTGAAGCTTTCTTT CSVTLNTEAFF
TRBD2 TRBJ2-7 many TRBV10-3 TGTGCCATCAGTGAGTCGGGACTAGCGTCCTACGAGCAGTACTTC CAISESGLASYEQYF
- TRBJ1-1 few TRBV29-1 TGCAGCGTTGAGGAGGGGGGGGCCGAAGCTTTCTTT CSVEEGGAEAFF
- TRBJ1-1 - TRBV20-1 TGCAGTGCCGCAAAGGGGTACATGAACACTGAAGCTTTCTTT CSAAKGYMNTEAFF
- TRBJ2-5 - TRBV2 TGTGCCAGCAGTGAGGGGGTTAGAGAAGAGACCCAGTACTTC CASSEGVREETQYF
TRBD2 TRBJ2-1 many TRBV5-1 TGCGCCAGCAGCTTGGTCCCTAGCGGGAGTTTTTACAATGAGCAGTTCTTC CASSLVPSGSFYNEQFF
TRBD2 TRBJ2-5 - TRBV6-1 TGTGCCAGCAGCGCCCTGACTAGCGGGAGCGGGCGAGAGACCCAGTACTTC CASSALTSGSGRETQYF
TRBD1 TRBJ2-1 few TRBV4-1 TGCGCCAGCAGCCAAACCGGGACAGGGGGCTTAAATGAGCAGTTCTTC CASSQTGTGGLNEQFF
TRBD1 TRBJ1-2 few TRBV7-9 TGTGCCAGCAGCAGACAGGGAATCAATGGCTACACCTTC CASSRQGINGYTF
- TRBJ1-4 many TRBV3-1 TGTGCCAGCAGTCGGCAGACAGGCACTGGAGAAAAACTGTTTTTT CASSRQTGTGEKLFF
- TRBJ2-1 many TRBV7-6 TGTGCCAGCAGCCTCCAGGGGAAGCAGTTCTTC CASSLQGKQFF
- TRBJ2-2 - TRBV11-2 TGTGCCAGCAGTTTACCCGGGGGCAAGAGAGGGGAGCTGTTTTTT CASSLPGGKRGELFF
TRBD2 TRBJ2-3 - TRBV30 TGTGCCTGGAGCCGGACTAGCGGGAGCACAGATACGCAGTATTTT CAWSRTSGSTDTQYF